The source of this T cell receptor (beta chain) is a study of shared clonotypes between healthy human individuals. Study overall: Every donor yielded three CD4 naive, three CD4 memory, two CD8 naive and one CD8 memory plate.

Points on this clone: What it recognizes is unknown.

General study findings and limits: Relative to clonotypes present in all four donors, those not shared had lower generation probabilities.

CDR1 and CDR2 (germline): SGHTS, YDEGEE. The length of the CDR3 is 15 residues. V lost 0 bases to trimming and J lost 3 bases, with 9 bases between them. Deep was the level at which the assay was run. For sorted subsets, roughly 200 ng DNA per replicate equaled approximately 32,000 T cell genomes. Repertoires were generated with immunoSEQ multiplex PCR, while TCRdb's copy carries only in-frame clones and drops some. The sample contains about 2 million clones, roughly 95% of which appear only once. The receptor comes from a man younger than 35 in good health. V is TRBV5-8 and J is TRBJ1-4; D not resolved. The source material was naive CD4+ T cells sorted from blood. Subset of the sample: CD45RA+ positively selected. CDR3 in DNA: TGTGCCAGCAGCTTGGAGGGCACATCTAATGAAAAACTGTTTTTT. This translates into CASSLEGTSNEKLFF. The complete variable domain, with remaining parts taken from reference TRBV5-8 and TRBJ1-4, reads EAGVTQSPTHLIKTRGQQATLRCSPISGHTSVYWYQQALGLGLQFLLWYDEGEERNRGNFPPRFSGRQFPNYSSELNVNALELEDSALYLCASSLEGTSNEKLFFGSGTQLSVL.